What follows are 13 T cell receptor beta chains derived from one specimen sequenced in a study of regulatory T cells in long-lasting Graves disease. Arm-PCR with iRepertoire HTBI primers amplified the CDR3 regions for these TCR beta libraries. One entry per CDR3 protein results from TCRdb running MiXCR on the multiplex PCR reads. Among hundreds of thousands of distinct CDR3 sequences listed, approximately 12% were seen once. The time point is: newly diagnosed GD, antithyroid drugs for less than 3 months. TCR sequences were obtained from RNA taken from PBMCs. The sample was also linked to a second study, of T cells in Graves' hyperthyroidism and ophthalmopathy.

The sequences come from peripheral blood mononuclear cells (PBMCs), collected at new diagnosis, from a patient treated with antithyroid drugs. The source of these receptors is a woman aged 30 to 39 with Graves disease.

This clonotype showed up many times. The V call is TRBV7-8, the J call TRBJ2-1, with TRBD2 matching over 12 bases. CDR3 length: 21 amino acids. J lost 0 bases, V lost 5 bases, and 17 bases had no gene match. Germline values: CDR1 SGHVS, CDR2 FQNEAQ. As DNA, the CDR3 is TGTGCCAGCAGCGAAAGCTTCCTAGCGGGAGGGGATATCAGCTCCTACAATGAGCAGTTCTTC. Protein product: CASSESFLAGGDISSYNEQFF.

The CDR3 DNA follows: TGTGCCAGCAGGGATCTAGGAGATGAGCAGTTCTTC. This encodes CASRDLGDEQFF. The chain is built from TRBV6-1 and TRBJ2-1; D ambiguous. The CDR3 has 12 residues. Looked up from germline, CDR1 is MNHNS and CDR2 is SASEGT. Trimming removed 6 bases at V and 8 bases at J, with 11 bases between.

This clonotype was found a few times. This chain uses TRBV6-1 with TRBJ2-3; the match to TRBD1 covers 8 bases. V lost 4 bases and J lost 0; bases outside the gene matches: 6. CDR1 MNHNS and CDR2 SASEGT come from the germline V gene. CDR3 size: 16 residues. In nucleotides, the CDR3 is TGTGCCAGCAGTGCCCGTTGGACAGGGAGCACAGATACGCAGTATTTT. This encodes CASSARWTGSTDTQYF.

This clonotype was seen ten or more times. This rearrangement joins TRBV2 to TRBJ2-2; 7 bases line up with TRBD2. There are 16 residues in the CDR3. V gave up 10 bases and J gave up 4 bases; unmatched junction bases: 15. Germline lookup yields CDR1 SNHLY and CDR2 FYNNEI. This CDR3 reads CANLPRAGAVTGELFF. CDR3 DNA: TGTGCCAATCTCCCCCGGGCGGGAGCGGTCACCGGGGAGCTGTTTTTT.

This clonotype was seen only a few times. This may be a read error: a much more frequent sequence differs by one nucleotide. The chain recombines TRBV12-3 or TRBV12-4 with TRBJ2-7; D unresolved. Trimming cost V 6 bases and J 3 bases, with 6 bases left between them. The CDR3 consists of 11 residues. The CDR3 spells CASRLIYEQYF. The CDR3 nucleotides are TGTGCCAGCAGGTTAATCTACGAGCAGTACTTC.

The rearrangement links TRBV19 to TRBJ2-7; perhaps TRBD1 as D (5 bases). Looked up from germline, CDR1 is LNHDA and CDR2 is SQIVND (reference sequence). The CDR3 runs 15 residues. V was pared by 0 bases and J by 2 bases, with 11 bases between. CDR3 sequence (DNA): TGTGCCAGTAGTATAGATCAGGAGACAGCCTACGAGCAGTACTTC. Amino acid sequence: CASSIDQETAYEQYF. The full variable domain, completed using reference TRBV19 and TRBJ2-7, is DGGITQSPKYLFRKEGQNVTLSCEQNLNHDAMYWYRQDPGQGLRLIYYSQIVNDFQKGDIAEGYSVSREKKESFPLTVTSAQKNPTAFYLCASSIDQETAYEQYFGPGTRLTVT.

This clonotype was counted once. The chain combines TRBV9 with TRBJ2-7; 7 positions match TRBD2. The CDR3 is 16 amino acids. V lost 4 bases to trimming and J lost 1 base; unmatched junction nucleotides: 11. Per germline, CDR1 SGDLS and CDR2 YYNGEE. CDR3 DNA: TGTGCCAGCAGCCCCGCGGGGAGGGGTCCTTCCTACGAGCAGTACTTC. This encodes CASSPAGRGPSYEQYF.

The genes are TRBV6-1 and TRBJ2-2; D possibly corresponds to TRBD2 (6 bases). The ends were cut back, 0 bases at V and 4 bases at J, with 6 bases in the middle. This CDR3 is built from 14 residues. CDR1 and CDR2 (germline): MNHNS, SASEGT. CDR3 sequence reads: CASSEASGTGELFF. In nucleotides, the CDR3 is TGTGCCAGCAGTGAAGCTAGCGGCACCGGGGAGCTGTTTTTT.

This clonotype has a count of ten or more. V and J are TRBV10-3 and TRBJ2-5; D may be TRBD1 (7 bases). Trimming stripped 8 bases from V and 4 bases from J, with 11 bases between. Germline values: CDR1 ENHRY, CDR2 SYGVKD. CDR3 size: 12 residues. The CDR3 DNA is TGTGCCATCGGAGGGGGCTCAGAGACCCAGTACTTC. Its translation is CAIGGGSETQYF.

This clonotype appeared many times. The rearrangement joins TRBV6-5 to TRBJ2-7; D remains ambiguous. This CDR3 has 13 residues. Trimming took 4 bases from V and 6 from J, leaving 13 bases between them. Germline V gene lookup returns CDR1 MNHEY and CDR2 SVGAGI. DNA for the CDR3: TGTGCCAGCAGTTCTTCCCTTCTCCGCGAGCAGTACTTC. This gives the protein CASSSSLLREQYF.

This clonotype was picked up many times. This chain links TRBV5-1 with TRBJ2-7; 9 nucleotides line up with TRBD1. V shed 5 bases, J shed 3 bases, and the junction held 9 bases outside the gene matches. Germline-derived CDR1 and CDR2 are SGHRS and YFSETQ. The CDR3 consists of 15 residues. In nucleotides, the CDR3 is TGCGCCAGCAGTTTGTCGGGACAGGGCAACTACGAGCAGTACTTC. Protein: CASSLSGQGNYEQYF.

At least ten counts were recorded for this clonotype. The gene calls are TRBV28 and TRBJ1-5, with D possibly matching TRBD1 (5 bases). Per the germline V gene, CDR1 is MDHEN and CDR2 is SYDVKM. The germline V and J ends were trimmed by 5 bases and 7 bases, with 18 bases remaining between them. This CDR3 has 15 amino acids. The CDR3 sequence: CASSPDSTLRQPQHF. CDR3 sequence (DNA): TGTGCCAGCAGTCCTGACAGCACCCTCAGACAGCCCCAGCATTTT.

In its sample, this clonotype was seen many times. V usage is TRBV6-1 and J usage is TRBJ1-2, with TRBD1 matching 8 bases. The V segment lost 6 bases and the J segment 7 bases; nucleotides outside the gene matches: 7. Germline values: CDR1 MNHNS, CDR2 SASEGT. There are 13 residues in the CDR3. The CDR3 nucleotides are TGTGCCAGCAGAAACGACAGGGGAGGTGGCTACACCTTC. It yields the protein CASRNDRGGGYTF.